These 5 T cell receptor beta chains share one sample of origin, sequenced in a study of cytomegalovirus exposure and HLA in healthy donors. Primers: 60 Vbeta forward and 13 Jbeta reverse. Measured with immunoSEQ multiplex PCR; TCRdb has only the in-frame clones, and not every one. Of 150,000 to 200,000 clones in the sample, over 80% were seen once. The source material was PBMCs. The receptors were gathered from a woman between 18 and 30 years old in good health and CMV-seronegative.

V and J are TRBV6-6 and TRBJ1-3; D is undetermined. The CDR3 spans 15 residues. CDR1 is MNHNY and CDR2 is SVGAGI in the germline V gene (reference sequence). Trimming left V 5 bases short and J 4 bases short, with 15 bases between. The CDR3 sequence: CASSQPGLAGNTIYF. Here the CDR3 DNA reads TGTGCCAGCAGTCAGCCGGGATTAGCAGGAAACACCATATATTTT.

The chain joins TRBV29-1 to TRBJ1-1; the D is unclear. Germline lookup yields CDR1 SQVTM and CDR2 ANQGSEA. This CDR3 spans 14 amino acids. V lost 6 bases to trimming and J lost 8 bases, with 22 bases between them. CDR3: CSVRSAIRGPEAFF. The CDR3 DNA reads TGCAGCGTACGATCCGCAATCCGCGGCCCCGAAGCTTTCTTT.

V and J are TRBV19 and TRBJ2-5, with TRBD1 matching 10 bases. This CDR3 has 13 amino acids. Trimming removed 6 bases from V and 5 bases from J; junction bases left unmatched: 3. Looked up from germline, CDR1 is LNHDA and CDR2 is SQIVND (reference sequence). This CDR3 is CASSWTGGETQYF. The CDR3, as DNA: TGTGCCAGTAGCTGGACAGGGGGGGAGACCCAGTACTTC.

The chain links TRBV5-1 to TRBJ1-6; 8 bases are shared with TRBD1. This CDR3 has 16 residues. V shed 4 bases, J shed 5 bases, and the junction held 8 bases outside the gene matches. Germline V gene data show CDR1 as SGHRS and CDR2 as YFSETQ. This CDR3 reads CASSINRGQDNSPLHF. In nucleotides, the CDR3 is TGCGCCAGCAGCATAAATCGGGGACAGGATAATTCACCCCTCCACTTT.

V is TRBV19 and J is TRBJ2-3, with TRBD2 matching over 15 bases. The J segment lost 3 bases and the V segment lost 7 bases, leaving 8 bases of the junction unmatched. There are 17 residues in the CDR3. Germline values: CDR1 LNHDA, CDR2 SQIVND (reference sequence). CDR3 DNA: TGTGCCAGTACCAAAGGGACTAGCGGGGGGTATACAGATACGCAGTATTTT. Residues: CASTKGTSGGYTDTQYF.